This TCR beta chain originates from a study of T-cell memory formation after mild COVID-19. Study summary: TCR clusters were largely donor specific.

Study-level results: That cross-reactive memory joined was suggested by some responding clones appearing in pre-infection memory.

In the case of this clonotype: Its antigen is unidentified.

The CDR3 has 15 amino acids. V was pared by 1 base and J by 2 bases, with 13 bases between. CDR1 and CDR2 (germline): SGHKS, YYEKEE (reference sequence). MiXCR was run by TCRdb on the 5' RACE reads, yielding one entry per CDR3 protein. The data show approximately 150,000 distinct CDR3 sequences, 15% to 20% seen once. This receptor was obtained from an adult woman who had mild COVID-19 (a few samples of this study predate the infection). Cell type and time point are not known. The sequenced material came from PBMCs or a T cell subset sorted from them (not recorded which). This chain links TRBV5-5 with TRBJ2-7, with D possibly being TRBD2 (5 bases). Here the CDR3 reads CASSLSGGQAYEQYF. CDR3 sequence (DNA): TGTGCCAGCAGCTTGTCAGGAGGCCAAGCCTACGAGCAGTACTTC.